The subject of this entry is one TCR beta chain. This specimen belongs to a study of T cells in Graves' hyperthyroidism and ophthalmopathy. Amplification targeted TCR beta CDR3 regions from RNA transcripts. Carried out on the TCR CDR3, a first-round RT-PCR used the HTBI primer set. MiXCR, run by TCRdb on the multiplex PCR reads, gives a single entry per CDR3 protein. Of 160,000 or so distinct CDR3 sequences detected, about 9.4% appear once; the ten largest clones hold roughly 23%. When hyperthyroidism was first diagnosed, the blood sample was taken, preceding any ophthalmopathy symptoms. Germline V gene sequence: CDR1 KGHDR, CDR2 SFDVKD. The CDR3 totals 16 residues. V was trimmed by 3 bases and J by 3 bases, leaving 14 bases between them.

This receptor was taken from a woman aged 18-35 years with Graves' hyperthyroidism that later progressed to Graves' ophthalmopathy. V is TRBV24-1 and J is TRBJ1-5; possibly TRBD1 for D (6 bases). The source material was blood. The CDR3 nucleotides read TGTGCCACCAGTGATCGCCTGGGGGCCGACAATCAGCCCCAGCATTTT. As protein: CATSDRLGADNQPQHF.